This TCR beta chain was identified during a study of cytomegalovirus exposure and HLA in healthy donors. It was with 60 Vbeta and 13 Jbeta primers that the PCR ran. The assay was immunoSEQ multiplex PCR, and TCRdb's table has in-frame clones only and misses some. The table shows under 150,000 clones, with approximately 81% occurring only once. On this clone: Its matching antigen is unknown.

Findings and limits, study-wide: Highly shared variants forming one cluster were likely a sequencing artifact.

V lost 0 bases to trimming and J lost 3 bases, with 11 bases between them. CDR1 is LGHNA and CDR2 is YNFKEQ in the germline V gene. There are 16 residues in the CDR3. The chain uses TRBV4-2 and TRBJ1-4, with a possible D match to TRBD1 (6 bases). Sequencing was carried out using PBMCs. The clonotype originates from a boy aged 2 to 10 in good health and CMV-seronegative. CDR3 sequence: CASSQETGSPNEKLFF. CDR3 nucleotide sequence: TGTGCCAGCAGCCAAGAGACAGGTTCCCCTAATGAAAAACTGTTTTTT.